The 22 T cell receptor beta chains below all came from one sample that was sequenced in a study of blood T cell repertoires in COVID-19. Method: immunoSEQ multiplex PCR; TCRdb's copy keeps in-frame clones and lacks some. The sample consists of over 60,000 clones, 90% of them appearing once. The specimen was peripheral blood. The receptors were gathered from a woman over 75 with active or convalescent COVID-19.

The V and J genes are TRBV2 and TRBJ2-7, with 7 bases fitting TRBD2. The length of the CDR3 is 13 residues. Germline CDR1 reads SNHLY; CDR2 reads FYNNEI. Trimming at V came to 2 bases and at J to 3 bases, leaving 1 base not matched to a gene. CDR3 DNA sequence: TGTGCCAGCAGTGAATCGGGGGGCTACGAGCAGTACTTC. As protein: CASSESGGYEQYF.

The V gene is TRBV19, the J gene TRBJ1-6; D gene unclear. This CDR3 spans 15 amino acids. Trimming took 3 bases from V and 8 from J, leaving 14 bases between them. CDR1 is LNHDA and CDR2 is SQIVND in the germline V gene (reference sequence). CDR3: CASSMEGLVDSPLHF. The CDR3 DNA follows: TGTGCCAGTAGTATGGAGGGTCTCGTTGATTCACCCCTCCACTTT.

The V and J genes are TRBV6-5 and TRBJ1-5; maybe TRBD1 (5 bases). This CDR3 has 15 residues. Trimming stripped 6 bases from V and 3 bases from J, with 15 bases between. Germline V gives CDR1 MNHEY, CDR2 SVGAGI. The CDR3 spells CASRPPGLNNQPQHF. The CDR3 nucleotides are TGTGCCAGCAGACCTCCGGGACTAAACAATCAGCCCCAGCATTTT.

V and J are TRBV11-1 and TRBJ2-1; 11 positions match TRBD2. This CDR3 spans 12 amino acids. Unmatched junction bases numbered 4, after V lost 8 bases and J lost 10 bases. CDR1 SGHAT and CDR2 FQDESV come from the germline V gene (reference sequence). The CDR3 DNA is TGTGCCAGCGTAGCGGGGGGGCTCGAGCAGTTCTTC. Translated: CASVAGGLEQFF.

The chain links TRBV11-3 to TRBJ1-1, with TRBD1 matching 12 bases. Trimming cost V 5 bases and J 1 base; bases outside gene matches: 14. CDR1 SGHNT and CDR2 YENEEA come from the germline V gene. The CDR3 extends over 19 amino acids. DNA of the CDR3: TGTGCCAGCAGCCCCCGTCCCGGGACAGGGGGCGCGGAGAACACTGAAGCTTTCTTT. The encoded protein is CASSPRPGTGGAENTEAFF.

J is TRBJ1-2 and V is TRBV4-2; D is undetermined. The CDR3 loop spans 15 amino acids. V gave up 5 bases and J gave up 8 bases, with 21 bases separating them. Per germline, CDR1 LGHNA and CDR2 YNFKEQ. CDR3 loop: CASSSEEAGLRGYTF. The CDR3 DNA follows: TGTGCCAGCAGCTCTGAGGAGGCAGGTCTAAGGGGCTACACCTTC.

The chain combines TRBV19 with TRBJ1-5; the D is unclear. The V gene lost 8 bases and the J gene lost 4 bases, with 18 bases spanning the gap. CDR1 LNHDA and CDR2 SQIVND come from the germline V gene (reference sequence). The length of the CDR3 is 15 residues. The CDR3 reads CASGAGGRGNQPQHF. The CDR3 nucleotides read TGTGCCAGTGGCGCCGGAGGAAGAGGGAATCAGCCCCAGCATTTT.

V usage is TRBV7-9 and J usage is TRBJ2-1; TRBD1 aligns across 9 bases. V dropped 5 bases and J dropped 0; count of bases not matched to a gene: 2. Germline CDR1 and CDR2: SEHNR and FQNEAQ (reference sequence). The CDR3 is 15 residues long. In DNA, the CDR3 is TGTGCCAGCAGCCGACAGGGGGGCTCCTACAATGAGCAGTTCTTC. Amino acids: CASSRQGGSYNEQFF.

The V and J genes are TRBV24-1 and TRBJ1-4, with 9 bases fitting TRBD1. The CDR3 is made up of 15 amino acids. V gave up 4 bases and J gave up 7 bases; unmatched junction bases: 6. Germline values: CDR1 KGHDR, CDR2 SFDVKD. CDR3 sequence: CATSEPGQGPEKLFF. The DNA for the CDR3 is TGTGCCACCAGTGAGCCGGGACAGGGACCTGAAAAACTGTTTTTT.

The V call is TRBV19, the J call TRBJ2-2, with D possibly matching TRBD1 (6 bases). Trimming cost V 3 bases and J 5 bases, with 13 bases left between them. Germline V CDR1 and CDR2: LNHDA, SQIVND (reference sequence). This CDR3 is 15 amino acids long. The CDR3 loop reads CASSMTRGWTGELFF. As DNA, the CDR3 is TGTGCCAGTAGTATGACCAGGGGCTGGACCGGGGAGCTGTTTTTT.

This chain connects TRBV9 to TRBJ1-3, with no clear D. Germline CDR1 SGDLS, CDR2 YYNGEE. The V and J ends lost 0 bases and 0 bases respectively, with 7 bases between them. CDR3 size: 15 residues. The CDR3 spells CASSVGESSGNTIYF. CDR3 coding DNA: TGTGCCAGCAGCGTAGGGGAGAGCTCTGGAAACACCATATATTTT.

The J gene is TRBJ2-5, the V gene TRBV30; TRBD1 matches at 8 bases. CDR3 size: 13 residues. The V gene's germline CDR1 is GTSNPN and CDR2 SVGIG (reference sequence). Trimming took 2 bases from V and 10 from J; bases not matched to a gene: 9. In nucleotides, the CDR3 is TGTGCCTGGAGTTCCGGGACAGGCGGTAGCCAGTACTTC. Protein product: CAWSSGTGGSQYF.

The V call is TRBV3-1 (or the pseudogene TRBV3-2), the J call TRBJ2-7, with 9 bases fitting TRBD2. This CDR3 contains 13 residues. J was trimmed by 12 bases and V by 2 bases; bases with no gene match: 8. CDR1 and CDR2 (germline): LGHDT, YNNKEL (reference sequence). The CDR3, as DNA: TGTGCCAGCAGCCAACTGACTAGCGGACGAATGTACTTC. Translation gives CASSQLTSGRMYF.

This chain links TRBV19 with TRBJ2-6; D gene unclear. Trimming pared 8 bases from V and 3 bases from J, leaving 17 bases between. Germline V gene sequence: CDR1 LNHDA, CDR2 SQIVND (reference sequence). This CDR3 is built from 16 residues. CDR3 protein: CASDPGPLIGANVLTF. As DNA, the CDR3 is TGTGCCAGTGATCCTGGGCCCTTGATTGGGGCCAACGTCCTGACTTTC.

This chain joins TRBV5-1 and TRBJ2-3, with TRBD2 matching over 8 bases. The V segment lost 0 bases and the J segment 5 bases; nucleotides outside the gene matches: 5. CDR1 and CDR2 from the germline V gene are SGHRS and YFSETQ. The CDR3 runs to 15 residues. The CDR3 DNA is TGCGCCAGCAGCTTGGCGGCTAGCGGGCGAGATACGCAGTATTTT. Its protein is CASSLAASGRDTQYF.

The chain employs TRBV28 and TRBJ1-1, with D possibly being TRBD1 (5 bases). Trimming took 6 bases from V and 0 from J, leaving 14 bases between them. CDR3 length: 15 amino acids. CDR1 and CDR2 from the germline V gene are MDHEN and SYDVKM. The CDR3 region is CASSPRRGMNTEAFF. DNA for the CDR3: TGTGCCAGCAGCCCCCGGAGGGGAATGAACACTGAAGCTTTCTTT.

This chain uses TRBV18 with TRBJ1-1; 7 bases align to TRBD1. The CDR3 consists of 13 residues. V trimming: 3 bases; J trimming: 3 bases; junction bases outside the gene matches: 1. CDR1 is KGHSH, CDR2 LQKENI, per germline. This chain's CDR3 is CASSPGTDTEAFF. For the CDR3, the DNA is TGTGCCAGCTCACCTGGGACAGACACTGAAGCTTTCTTT.

The gene calls are TRBV14 and TRBJ2-4, with D possibly matching TRBD1 (5 bases). CDR1 is SGHDN and CDR2 is FVKESK in the germline V gene. Trimming took 2 bases from V and 0 from J, leaving 11 bases between them. The CDR3 runs 16 residues. The CDR3 loop reads CASSQQGMGAKNIQYF. As DNA, the CDR3 is TGTGCCAGCAGCCAACAGGGAATGGGAGCCAAAAACATTCAGTACTTC.

V and J are TRBV28 and TRBJ2-5, with 11 bases fitting TRBD1. The CDR3 has 15 amino acids. The V segment lost 2 bases and the J segment 5 bases; nucleotides outside the gene matches: 4. Germline loops: CDR1 MDHEN, CDR2 SYDVKM. CDR3 sequence: CASSLGTGGQETQYF. CDR3 DNA: TGTGCCAGCAGTTTAGGGACAGGGGGTCAGGAGACCCAGTACTTC.

The chain carries TRBV4-1 and TRBJ2-7; 7 nucleotides align to TRBD1. The CDR3 has 13 amino acids. Germline CDR1 reads MGHRA; CDR2 reads YSYEKL. With V trimmed by 4 bases and J by 1 base, 1 base remained unmatched. CDR3: CASSLQGSYEQYF. The CDR3, as DNA: TGCGCCAGCAGCCTACAGGGGTCCTACGAGCAGTACTTC.

The V call is TRBV19, the J call TRBJ2-4, with TRBD1 identical over 8 bases. This CDR3 comprises 13 residues. The ends lost 5 bases at V and 8 bases at J; junction bases unmatched: 5. CDR1 and CDR2 (germline): LNHDA, SQIVND (reference sequence). The CDR3 here is CASSPGGGYIQYF. Here the CDR3 DNA reads TGTGCCAGTAGTCCAGGGGGCGGGTACATTCAGTACTTC.

The chain recombines TRBV4-3 with TRBJ1-1, with D perhaps matching TRBD1 (5 bases). Germline V lookup: CDR1 LGHNA, CDR2 YSLEER. The V gene lost 1 base and the J gene lost 3 bases, with 9 bases spanning the gap. The CDR3 consists of 14 residues. Written as DNA, the CDR3 is TGCGCCAGCAGCCAAGCCGGGGGATACACTGAAGCTTTCTTT. This gives the protein CASSQAGGYTEAFF.